The source of this T cell receptor beta chain is a study of T cells after yellow fever vaccination. Broader study findings: Post-booster repertoires again held most primary-vaccination clones (around 95% CD4, 75% to 90% CD8). Researchers report a weaker secondary response that nonetheless peaked faster, day 5 versus 15.

5'RACE template switching generated TCR cDNA, adding a universal primer site and UMIs. TCRdb processed the 5' RACE reads anew with MiXCR; each CDR3 protein has one entry. The sample holds 85,000 to 100,000 distinct CDR3 sequences, 5.8% seen once. This clonotype was counted a few times. No antigen is known for it. Deletions cut 3 bases from V and 6 bases from J, with 12 bases between. CDR3 length equals 14 residues. CDR1 and CDR2 (germline): LNHDA, SQIVND (reference sequence). The rearrangement uses TRBV19 and TRBJ1-5, with D unresolved. Material: CD8+ T cells sorted from PBMCs, obtained 10 days after the yellow fever booster vaccination. The origin of this receptor is a man younger than 35 who received the YFV17D yellow fever vaccine. The CDR3 DNA sequence: TGTGCCAGTAGTATCACGGGGTCACCTCAGCCCCAGCATTTT. It translates to CASSITGSPQPQHF.